The clone carrying this T cell receptor beta chain was detected ten times or more. What it binds is not known. These data are taken from a study of neurological immune-mediated disorders. Study-wide findings and caveats: Phylogenetic grouping placed 18 of 34 multiple sclerosis patients' repertoires in one related-CDR3 cluster, a possible signature.

This CDR3 has 15 residues. J lost 4 bases, V lost 2 bases, and 7 bases had no gene match. Germline V lookup: CDR1 SGHTA, CDR2 FQGTGA. The cDNA was produced through 5'RACE with 10-nucleotide random UMIs. TCRdb re-called the 5' RACE reads through MiXCR, storing one row per CDR3 protein. Of approximately 86,000 distinct CDR3 sequences in the sample, approximately 2.8% were seen once. This sequence was found in a woman in her 30s with multiple sclerosis. The source material was PBMCs. The V call is TRBV7-3, the J call TRBJ1-1; 7 bases are shared with TRBD1. The CDR3 here is CASSLVGRGSTEAFF. CDR3 nucleotides: TGTGCCAGCAGCTTAGTCGGCAGGGGGAGCACTGAAGCTTTCTTT.